The present entry profiles one T cell receptor beta chain with its context. This specimen comes from a study of blood T cell repertoires in COVID-19. Turning to the study itself: Donors in the United States, Italy and Spain gave samples during acute or convalescent COVID-19.

The germline V gene encodes CDR1 SGHNT and CDR2 YYREEE (reference sequence). V lost 5 bases, J lost 1 base, and 12 bases stayed unmatched. The CDR3 is 17 amino acids. Authors' data handling: From reference gene primer amplification, estimates of nucleated cell counts were derived. This table comes from immunoSEQ multiplex PCR, and its TCRdb copy is limited to in-frame clones, with some not included. D and trimming come from the DNA, and the V and J calls and clone size come from that table. The data hold 85,000 to 110,000 clones, with more than 70% observed a single time. The specimen was peripheral blood. The source is a woman in her sixties with acute or convalescent COVID-19. The chain has TRBV5-4 and TRBJ2-4, with 7 nucleotides matching TRBD2. The CDR3 DNA reads as TGTGCCAGCAGTCCTGGGGGGGGGAGTAGGGCCAAAAACATTCAGTACTTC. It specifies CASSPGGGSRAKNIQYF.